The source of this T cell receptor beta chain is a study of CD8 T cells in ankylosing spondylitis. Quantitative 5'-RACE with molecular barcodes produced the TCR beta libraries. MiXCR was run by TCRdb on the 5' RACE reads, yielding one entry per CDR3 protein. Among approximately 100,000 distinct CDR3 sequences, more than 20% were seen once, and the ten largest hold 9% to 15%. The CDR3 is 13 amino acids. Germline CDR1 reads DFQATT; CDR2 reads SNEGSKA (reference sequence). V dropped 6 bases and J dropped 1; count of bases not matched to a gene: 5. This clonotype has just a few counts. Its matching antigen is unknown. Notes on the study in general: Reportedly, disease-linked clones are significantly enriched in ankylosing spondylitis patients' matched synovial fluid. A motif in TCR beta, a set of fewer than ten highly homologous variants, appeared characteristic of ankylosing spondylitis blood.

This TCR derives from a male donor with ankylosing spondylitis. The rearrangement joins TRBV20-1 to TRBJ2-7; 8 bases agree with TRBD2. Sequences were obtained from synovial fluid, either unsorted or a sorted T cell fraction (not recorded which). The CDR3 sequence is CSAPPGGSYEQYF. The CDR3 region has the DNA TGCAGTGCCCCGCCGGGGGGGTCCTACGAGCAGTACTTC.